The 2 T cell receptor beta chains reported below all come from one sample, sequenced in a study of T cell responses to AZD1222 COVID-19 vaccine. The repertoire was sequenced with immunoSEQ multiplex PCR; TCRdb's copy has only in-frame clones and lacks some. The repertoire consists of about 130,000 clones, with 90% to 95% occurring once and the leading ten covering approximately 3.1%. The source material was peripheral blood, sampled on day 0 of AZD1222 vaccination. These receptors were obtained from an adult in good health.

The chain is built from TRBV9 and TRBJ2-1; 7 nucleotides align to TRBD1. Germline CDR1 SGDLS, CDR2 YYNGEE. After removal of 4 bases from V and 9 bases from J, the junction contained 7 bases not matched to a gene. The CDR3 has 13 amino acids. Written as DNA, the CDR3 is TGTGCCAGCAGCCATGGACAGGTGGGTGAGCAGTTCTTC. Protein: CASSHGQVGEQFF. Full variable domain (remainder filled in from reference TRBV9 and TRBJ2-1): DSGVTQTPKHLITATGQRVTLRCSPRSGDLSVYWYQQSLDQGLQFLIQYYNGEERAKGNILERFSAQQFPDLHSELNLSSLELGDSALYFCASSHGQVGEQFFGPGTRLTVL.

The chain is built from TRBV7-2 and TRBJ1-1; possible D gene TRBD1, 5 bases. The CDR3 contains 13 residues. V was trimmed by 1 base and J by 7 bases, leaving 10 bases between them. Looked up from germline, CDR1 is SGHTA and CDR2 is FQGNSA. The CDR3 DNA follows: TGTGCCAGCAGCTTAGTGAGGGACGTTGAAGCTTTCTTT. Protein product: CASSLVRDVEAFF.